Below are 21 T cell receptor beta chains sequenced from a single sample in a study of a mutant IDH1 vaccine in newly diagnosed glioma. The protocol was immunoSEQ multiplex PCR, while the TCRdb copy is restricted to in-frame clones and leaves out a portion. The sample gives 38,000 or so clones, over 70% of which show up once; about 15% is in the top ten. The sample's time point: week 11, during vaccination. What each vaccine dose contained was 300 ug of mutant IDH1 20-mer peptide, accompanied by topical imiquimod. No antigens are known for them. Sequencing was performed on peripheral blood mononuclear cells (PBMCs), taken from a glioma patient whose treatment included an IDH1 peptide vaccine. Source of these receptors: a woman under 40 with glioma. Some clones in this sample may be carry-over from other donors' samples.

The chain carries TRBV7-9 and TRBJ2-7; no definite D call. There are 15 residues in the CDR3. Deletions cut 5 bases from V and 3 bases from J, with 17 bases between. Germline V gene lookup returns CDR1 SEHNR and CDR2 FQNEAQ (reference sequence). The CDR3 reads CASSPVNGRLYEQYF. In nucleotides, the CDR3 is TGTGCCAGCAGCCCAGTAAATGGCCGGCTCTACGAGCAGTACTTC.

The V and J genes are TRBV6-1 and TRBJ2-3, with TRBD2 identical over 7 bases. CDR3 size: 15 residues. V gave up 4 bases and J gave up 2 bases; unmatched junction bases: 6. Germline lookup yields CDR1 MNHNS and CDR2 SASEGT. CDR3 sequence: CASSGGGRATDTQYF. The CDR3 coding sequence is TGTGCCAGCAGTGGGGGGGGTAGGGCCACAGATACGCAGTATTTT.

The chain recombines TRBV19 with TRBJ2-7, with 7 bases fitting TRBD1. After removal of 1 base from V and 0 bases from J, the junction contained 3 bases not matched to a gene. This CDR3 region has 15 residues. CDR1 and CDR2 from the germline V gene are LNHDA and SQIVND (reference sequence). The CDR3 DNA reads as TGTGCCAGTAGTATAGGGGGGACAGTCTCCTACGAGCAGTACTTC. Translating it yields CASSIGGTVSYEQYF.

V usage is TRBV9 and J usage is TRBJ2-3; 13 nucleotides align to TRBD2. The CDR3 sequence is 16 residues long. From germline, CDR1 is SGDLS and CDR2 YYNGEE. The junction had 3 bases not matched to a gene; V was cut back by 4 bases and J by 1 base. CDR3 bases: TGTGCCAGCAGCACCGGACTAGCGGGGGGCACAGATACGCAGTATTTT. It codes for CASSTGLAGGTDTQYF.

Here the CDR3 DNA reads TGTGCCAGCAGTCCCAGCAGCAATCAGCCCCAGCATTTT. Translated: CASSPSSNQPQHF. The rearrangement joins TRBV27 to TRBJ1-5, with D unresolved. Germline loops: CDR1 MNHEY, CDR2 SMNVEV (reference sequence). The CDR3 has 13 amino acids. The V gene lost 5 bases and the J gene lost 1 base, with 6 bases spanning the gap.

The chain employs TRBV6-1 and TRBJ1-5; D remains unclear. The CDR3 is made up of 13 amino acids. Germline V gene sequence: CDR1 MNHNS, CDR2 SASEGT. V gave up 11 bases and J gave up 1 base, with 12 bases separating them. This CDR3 reads CAGASRSNQPQHF. The CDR3 DNA is TGTGCCGGAGCGAGTCGGAGCAATCAGCCCCAGCATTTT.

This chain joins TRBV5-4 and TRBJ1-2; no firm D call. This CDR3 has 11 residues. The germline CDR1 and CDR2 sequences are SGHNT and YYREEE (reference sequence). Between the trimmed V and J ends, which lost 0 bases and 8 bases, there was a span of 5 bases. Written as DNA, the CDR3 is TGTGCCAGCAGCTTGGGTGGGGGCTACACCTTC. This sequence encodes CASSLGGGYTF.

CDR3 bases: TGTGCCAGCAGCGTCGATACGACGGGGTTCTATGGCTACACCTTC. Translation gives CASSVDTTGFYGYTF. J is TRBJ1-2 and V is TRBV9; D gene uncertain. V lost 2 bases, J lost 4 bases, and 15 bases lay in between. Germline-derived CDR1 and CDR2 are SGDLS and YYNGEE. The CDR3 extends over 15 amino acids.

This clone was counted only a few times. This chain connects TRBV11-2 to TRBJ2-7; no clear D. Germline V gene data show CDR1 as SGHAT and CDR2 as FQNNGV. This CDR3 contains 12 residues. The germline V and J ends were trimmed by 2 bases and 0 bases, with 2 bases remaining between them. CDR3 nucleotides: TGTGCCAGCAGCTTAAACTCCTACGAGCAGTACTTC. This translates into CASSLNSYEQYF.

The chain is built from TRBV4-1 and TRBJ2-3; the match to TRBD1 covers 7 bases. Germline CDR1 is MGHRA and CDR2 is YSYEKL. The CDR3 is made up of 15 amino acids. J lost 1 base, V lost 3 bases, and 4 bases had no gene match. CDR3 in DNA: TGCGCCAGCAGCCATTCAGGACAGGGCACAGATACGCAGTATTTT. Residues: CASSHSGQGTDTQYF.

This clone was counted between two and nine times. V and J are TRBV4-1 and TRBJ1-4; possibly TRBD1 for D (5 bases). CDR1 MGHRA and CDR2 YSYEKL come from the germline V gene. Trimming took 3 bases from V and 5 from J, leaving 10 bases between them. The CDR3 runs to 14 residues. CDR3 loop: CASSHRTRNEKLFF. The CDR3 nucleotides read TGCGCCAGCAGCCATAGGACACGCAATGAAAAACTGTTTTTT.

The chain uses TRBV29-1 and TRBJ2-1; D is unclear. This CDR3 has 14 residues. V was shortened by 0 bases and J by 4 bases, with 10 bases between the two germline ends. Germline CDR1 SQVTM, CDR2 ANQGSEA. The CDR3 spells CSVEDNQVYNEQFF. CDR3 in DNA: TGCAGCGTTGAAGATAATCAGGTATACAATGAGCAGTTCTTC.

J is TRBJ2-5 and V is TRBV19, with D maybe TRBD2 (7 bases). Germline V gives CDR1 LNHDA, CDR2 SQIVND (reference sequence). V was clipped by 3 bases and J by 5 bases, with 13 bases between them. This CDR3 is built from 14 residues. The CDR3 sequence is CASSITGGRETQYF. CDR3 in DNA: TGTGCCAGTAGTATCACGGGGGGCAGGGAGACCCAGTACTTC.

The rearrangement links TRBV27 to TRBJ2-2; TRBD2 is a possible D gene (6 bases). Per the germline V gene, CDR1 is MNHEY and CDR2 is SMNVEV (reference sequence). The CDR3 is made up of 15 amino acids. Trimming shortened V by 0 bases and J by 3 bases, and 8 bases separated the two germline ends. The DNA for the CDR3 is TGTGCCAGCAGTTTATCTGCGGGGTACACCGGGGAGCTGTTTTTT. This codes for CASSLSAGYTGELFF.

The rearrangement joins TRBV9 to TRBJ2-7; the D gene is possibly TRBD2 (5 bases). Trimming removed 0 bases at V and 3 bases at J, with 16 bases between. The CDR3 has 16 residues. Germline CDR1 and CDR2: SGDLS and YYNGEE. CDR3 sequence: CASSVVGASPLYEQYF. For the CDR3, the DNA is TGTGCCAGCAGCGTAGTGGGAGCCAGCCCCCTCTACGAGCAGTACTTC.

The genes are TRBV2 and TRBJ1-5; no clear D gene. The CDR3 runs 11 residues. Trimming removed 1 base from V and 11 bases from J, with 6 bases in between. Germline loops: CDR1 SNHLY, CDR2 FYNNEI. The chain's CDR3 is CASSEEATQHF. The CDR3 DNA reads as TGTGCCAGCAGTGAAGAGGCCACCCAGCATTTT.

This clone was seen only once. V is TRBV6-1 and J is TRBJ2-3; 11 bases agree with TRBD2. Trimming took 3 bases from V and 6 from J; bases not matched to a gene: 5. Germline lookup yields CDR1 MNHNS and CDR2 SASEGT. This CDR3 has 15 residues. The CDR3 DNA is TGTGCCAGCAGTGATACTAGCGGGAGTGCGGATACGCAGTATTTT. Its translation: CASSDTSGSADTQYF.

The chain has TRBV28 and TRBJ2-4; 8 bases fit TRBD1. Trimming at V came to 0 bases and at J to 8 bases, leaving 6 bases not matched to a gene. The V gene's germline CDR1 is MDHEN and CDR2 SYDVKM. CDR3 length: 15 residues. CDR3 protein: CASSLWAGGGDIQYF. The CDR3 DNA sequence: TGTGCCAGCAGTTTATGGGCAGGGGGCGGGGACATTCAGTACTTC.

This clone appeared a single time. This chain connects TRBV10-3 to TRBJ1-2; TRBD1 aligns across 7 bases. Germline CDR1 reads ENHRY; CDR2 reads SYGVKD. With 6 bases clipped from V and 7 bases from J, the junction kept 17 bases outside the gene matches. The CDR3 has 16 residues. The CDR3 DNA follows: TGTGCCATCAGCCTGGTGGGGAGGTACAGGGGCTTTGGCTACACCTTC. Amino acid sequence: CAISLVGRYRGFGYTF.

V gene TRBV5-4 combines with J gene TRBJ2-5, with 11 bases that match TRBD2. This CDR3 is built from 15 residues. The V gene's germline CDR1 is SGHNT and CDR2 YYREEE (reference sequence). With V trimmed by 10 bases and J by 3 bases, 11 bases remained unmatched. This CDR3 is CAGGTSGAPEETQYF. In DNA, the CDR3 is TGTGCCGGAGGGACTAGCGGCGCCCCCGAAGAGACCCAGTACTTC.

The J gene is TRBJ1-4, the V gene TRBV5-6; D is ambiguous. From germline, CDR1 is SGHDT and CDR2 YYEEEE. The germline V and J ends were trimmed by 3 bases and 1 base, with 7 bases remaining between them. The CDR3 has 14 residues. The CDR3 DNA sequence: TGTGCCAGCAGCTGGGAGGGAACTAATGAAAAACTGTTTTTT. As protein: CASSWEGTNEKLFF. Together with reference TRBV5-6 and TRBJ1-4, the CDR3 gives the full variable domain: DAGVTQSPTHLIKTRGQQVTLRCSPKSGHDTVSWYQQALGQGPQFIFQYYEEEERQRGNFPDRFSGHQFPNYSSELNVNALLLGDSALYLCASSWEGTNEKLFFGSGTQLSVL.